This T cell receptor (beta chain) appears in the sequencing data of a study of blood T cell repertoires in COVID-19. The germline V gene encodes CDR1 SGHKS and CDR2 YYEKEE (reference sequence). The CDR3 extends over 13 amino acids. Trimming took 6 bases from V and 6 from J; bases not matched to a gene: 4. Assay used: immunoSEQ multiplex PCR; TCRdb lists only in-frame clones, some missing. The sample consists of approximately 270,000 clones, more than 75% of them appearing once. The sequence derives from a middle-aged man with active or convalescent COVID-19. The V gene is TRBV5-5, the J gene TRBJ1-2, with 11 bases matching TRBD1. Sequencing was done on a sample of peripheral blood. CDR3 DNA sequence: TGTGCCAGCAACGGACAGGGGGCAAATGGCTACACCTTC. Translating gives CASNGQGANGYTF.